This is a list of T cell receptor beta chains from one sample in a study of radiotherapy plus CTLA-4 blockade in lung cancer. Libraries were prepared by immunoSEQ multiplex PCR; TCRdb keeps only in-frame clonotypes and omits some of them. The data hold roughly 50,000 clones, with about 88% observed a single time. This material consisted of peripheral blood, taken from a patient treated with radiotherapy plus ipilimumab. These receptors were obtained from a human donor with non-small cell lung cancer whose response to radiotherapy plus ipilimumab could not be evaluated. Both conserved end residues are part of each CDR3. The D gene is left open where the match is weak. The size field is filled for only some rows; it gives once, few, many or a size class.

- TRBD2 TRBJ2-5 TRBV2 TGTGCCAGCAGTGAAACGACTAGCAGAGAGACCCAGTACTTC CASSETTSRETQYF
- - TRBJ2-7 TRBV5-6 TGTGCCAGCAGCTTGGCTCTAGCGTCCTACGAGCAGTACTTC CASSLALASYEQYF
- TRBD2 TRBJ2-7 TRBV7-2 TGTGCCAGCAGCCAAGGTGGACTAGCGGCCTCCTACGAGCAGTACTTC CASSQGGLAASYEQYF
- - TRBJ2-7 TRBV7-2 TGTGCCAGCAGCGAGGACAGATACTACGAGCAGTACTTC CASSEDRYYEQYF
- TRBD1 TRBJ2-3 TRBV5-1 TGCGCCAGCAGCCGAAGTGAGGGGACAGGCCGCACAGATACGCAGTATTTT CASSRSEGTGRTDTQYF
- TRBD1 TRBJ1-2 TRBV28 TGTGCCAGCAGTCCGGGACAGCTCAAGGCCTATGGCTACACCTTC CASSPGQLKAYGYTF
- - TRBJ2-1 TRBV7-2 TGTGCCAGCAGCTTAAGTCCGGGGTGGCAGTTCTTC CASSLSPGWQFF
once TRBD1 TRBJ1-1 TRBV5-4 TGTGCCAGCAGCTTGCCGAACAGGGGAGCGGGTGAAGCTTTCTTT CASSLPNRGAGEAFF
- - TRBJ2-7 TRBV15 TGTGCCACCAGCAGAGTACTTGGGGTGGGGCGCGGAAACGAGCAGTACTTC CATSRVLGVGRGNEQYF
- - TRBJ1-3 TRBV7-2 TGTGCCAGTAGACAGCAGCTCTCTGGAAACACCATATATTTT CASRQQLSGNTIYF
once - TRBJ2-7 TRBV18 TGTGCCAGCTCCCGCTCGGGGGGCACCTACGAGCAGTACTTC CASSRSGGTYEQYF
- TRBD2 TRBJ2-3 TRBV5-1 TGCGCCAGCACCACTAGCGGGAGCAGGTCAGATACGCAGTATTTT CASTTSGSRSDTQYF
- TRBD1 TRBJ2-7 TRBV29-1 TGCAGCGTTGAGGGACAGGGGGCTTACGAGCAGTACTTC CSVEGQGAYEQYF
- TRBD2 TRBJ2-2 TRBV27 TGTGCCAGCCGGTGGGGTGCGGGAGAGGGGACCGGGGAGCTGTTTTTT CASRWGAGEGTGELFF
- TRBD1 TRBJ2-7 TRBV5-1 TGCGCCAGCAGCGGGACAGGGGTGTACGAGCAGTACTTC CASSGTGVYEQYF
- - TRBJ1-4 TRBV6-1 TGTGCCAGCAGTGTTGAGGCTAATGAAAAACTGTTTTTT CASSVEANEKLFF
once - TRBJ1-2 TRBV20-1 TGCAGTATGACAGGAAACTATGGCTACACCTTC CSMTGNYGYTF
- - TRBJ1-6 TRBV6-5 TGTGCCAGCAGTTACTCGCCCGATCGGGATTCACCCCTCCACTTT CASSYSPDRDSPLHF
- - TRBJ1-4 TRBV5-1 TGCGCCAGCAGCGTGGCATCAACTAATGAAAAACTGTTTTTT CASSVASTNEKLFF
- - TRBJ1-1 TRBV6-5 TGTGCCAGCAGCAGGAAGATTATGAACACTGAAGCTTTCTTT CASSRKIMNTEAFF
- - TRBJ1-2 TRBV7-2 TGTGCCAGCAGCCTAGACATGCCCCCTTATGGCTACACCTTC CASSLDMPPYGYTF
- - TRBJ1-1 TRBV5-4 TGTGCCAGCAGCTTGGCAGGGTTCGGTGAAGCTTTCTTT CASSLAGFGEAFF
few TRBD1 TRBJ1-6 TRBV7-9 TGTGCCAGCAGCTTAGGGAGGGGGCGTAATTCACCCCTCCACTTT CASSLGRGRNSPLHF
few - TRBJ2-3 TRBV27 TGTGCCAGCAGCTTCGGTTACACAGATACGCAGTATTTT CASSFGYTDTQYF
- - TRBJ2-7 TRBV18 TGTGCCAGCTCACCGTCTAGGCCGGACTACGAGCAGTACTTC CASSPSRPDYEQYF
- - TRBJ2-5 TRBV6-1 TGTGCCAGCAGCACCCAGTACCAAGAGACCCAGTACTTC CASSTQYQETQYF
- - TRBJ1-4 TRBV7-9 TGTGCCAGCAGCGACACGACGGCAACTAATGAAAAACTGTTTTTT CASSDTTATNEKLFF
- TRBD2 TRBJ2-1 TRBV11-2 TGTGCCAGCAGCCCGCTAGGGAGCGGGGGTTACAATGAGCAGTTCTTC CASSPLGSGGYNEQFF
few - TRBJ1-5 TRBV6-5 TGTGCCAGCAGGAGGGATAGCAATCAGCCCCAGCATTTT CASRRDSNQPQHF
once - TRBJ2-7 TRBV7-2 TGTGCCAGCAGCTTAGCAAGCAGCGCGGGACGGACTTACGAGCAGTACTTC CASSLASSAGRTYEQYF
- TRBD2 TRBJ2-1 TRBV25-1 TGTGCCAGCAGTCCCAGCGGGAGCAACGGTGAGCAGTTCTTC CASSPSGSNGEQFF
- TRBD1 TRBJ2-5 TRBV29-1 TGCAGCGTCCTAACAGGGGGCTTTGAGACCCAGTACTTC CSVLTGGFETQYF
- - TRBJ2-3 TRBV5-1 TGCGCCAGCAGCCTCTTAGCGGTAGCCCCCACAGATACGCAGTATTTT CASSLLAVAPTDTQYF
- - TRBJ1-3 TRBV5-4 TGTGCCAGCAGCTTGGCCATCGGGGGTATGGCTGGAAACACCATATATTTT CASSLAIGGMAGNTIYF
- - TRBJ2-1 TRBV10-3 TGTGCCATCAGTTCGGGGGAACCTTCCTACAATGAGCAGTTCTTC CAISSGEPSYNEQFF
- - TRBJ2-1 TRBV4-1 TGCGCCAGCAGCCAAGAAGCCCAGGGGATCAATGAGCAGTTCTTC CASSQEAQGINEQFF
- - TRBJ1-3 TRBV6-1 TGTGCCAGCAGGGTCAGCTCTGGAAACACCATATATTTT CASRVSSGNTIYF
- - TRBJ2-2 TRBV11-2 TGTGCCAGCAGCTTATCACAGAACACCGGGGAGCTGTTTTTT CASSLSQNTGELFF
- - TRBJ2-3 TRBV5-1 TGCGCCAGCAGCTTCCACGGCCTCGGCGGGACAGATACGCAGTATTTT CASSFHGLGGTDTQYF
- TRBD2 TRBJ2-7 TRBV2 TGTGCCAGCAGTGCACCGGGGGGCTACGAGCAGTACTTC CASSAPGGYEQYF
- - TRBJ2-7 TRBV9 TGTGCCACCTGTGACAGGCACGAGCAGTACTTC CATCDRHEQYF
- - TRBJ1-1 TRBV6-5 TGTGCCAGCAGTTACTTGGGGGGAAGGGGCACTGAAGCTTTCTTT CASSYLGGRGTEAFF
- TRBD2 TRBJ2-1 TRBV7-8 TGTGCCAGCAGCACTAGCGGGGGGCACCAAAACAATGAGCAGTTCTTC CASSTSGGHQNNEQFF
- TRBD2 TRBJ2-3 TRBV19 TGTGCCAGTAGTCTCCGGACTAGCGGGTTCACAGGGGATACGCAGTATTTT CASSLRTSGFTGDTQYF
- - TRBJ1-1 TRBV19 TGTGCCAGTAGTATAGCCTATCAGGGAACTCCTGAAGCTTTCTTT CASSIAYQGTPEAFF
- - TRBJ2-7 TRBV19 TGTGCCAGTAGTGGGAGCGCGGGGAACTACGAGCAGTACTTC CASSGSAGNYEQYF
- - TRBJ1-3 TRBV6-6 TGTGCCAGCAGTTACTCGACGGGGGGAACTGGAAACACCATATATTTT CASSYSTGGTGNTIYF
- - TRBJ2-1 TRBV18 TGTGCCAGCTCACCACCCCAACTAGCTATCCACAATGAGCAGTTCTTC CASSPPQLAIHNEQFF
- - TRBJ2-2 TRBV15 TGTGCCACCAGCAGAGATAGGCTAGCCCAGAACACCGGGGAGCTGTTTTTT CATSRDRLAQNTGELFF
- TRBD1 TRBJ1-2 TRBV5-1 TGCGCCAGCAGCCCAGGGACAGGGGGCGGACCCTATGGCTACACCTTC CASSPGTGGGPYGYTF
- TRBD1 TRBJ1-3 TRBV9 TGTGCCAGCAGCGAACAGGGGATCTCTGGAAACACCATATATTTT CASSEQGISGNTIYF
- - TRBJ1-1 TRBV19 TGTGCCAGTAGTACAGGGGCCATTTTGGAAGCTTTCTTT CASSTGAILEAFF
- TRBD1 TRBJ2-5 TRBV4-1 TGCGCCAGCAGCCCGACAGGGGGCGGAGAGACCCAGTACTTC CASSPTGGGETQYF
- - TRBJ2-1 TRBV6-5 TGTGCCAGCAGTTTTGGACTGAGCTCCTACAATGAGCAGTTCTTC CASSFGLSSYNEQFF
- TRBD2 TRBJ2-7 TRBV13 TGTGCCAGCAGCCCCGGACTAGACTACGAGCAGTACTTC CASSPGLDYEQYF
- TRBD2 TRBJ2-3 TRBV7-9 TGTGCCAGCAGCCCACTAGCGGGGGGCCTTAGCACAGATACGCAGTATTTT CASSPLAGGLSTDTQYF